This entry lists 10 T cell receptor beta chains sequenced from one sample in a study of T-cell memory formation after mild COVID-19. MiXCR was run by TCRdb on the 5' RACE reads, yielding one entry per CDR3 protein. This sample has 400,000 to 500,000 distinct CDR3 sequences, with roughly 20% found just once. Specimen: PBMCs or a T cell subset sorted from them (not recorded which). These receptors were obtained from an adult woman who had mild COVID-19 (a few samples of this study predate the infection). Cell type and time point are not known.

The chain couples TRBV14 to TRBJ2-1; D unclear. Germline lookup yields CDR1 SGHDN and CDR2 FVKESK. This CDR3 spans 19 amino acids. With 3 bases removed from V and 0 bases from J, the gap between germline ends came to 21 bases. CDR3 nucleotide sequence: TGTGCCAGCAGCCACGAGGTTAACCAGGCCCTTAGCTCCTACAATGAGCAGTTCTTC. This gives the protein CASSHEVNQALSSYNEQFF.

A few counts support this clonotype. The chain recombines TRBV20-1 with TRBJ2-5; maybe TRBD1 (5 bases). V was trimmed by 1 base and J by 1 base, leaving 7 bases between them. Per germline, CDR1 DFQATT and CDR2 SNEGSKA (reference sequence). This CDR3 spans 13 amino acids. The CDR3 DNA reads TGCAGTGCTAGAGCAGGGCTCCAAGAGACCCAGTACTTC. Amino acids: CSARAGLQETQYF.

The chain joins TRBV27 to TRBJ2-7, with TRBD1 matching over 7 bases. This CDR3 is 15 amino acids long. The ends lost 5 bases at V and 6 bases at J; junction bases unmatched: 13. Germline V gene data show CDR1 as MNHEY and CDR2 as SMNVEV (reference sequence). In DNA form, the CDR3 reads TGTGCCAGCAGTGAGTCGGGACAGAGAAACCGCGAGCAGTACTTC. It yields the protein CASSESGQRNREQYF.

This clonotype turned up a few times. The chain combines TRBV29-1 with TRBJ2-1; D is uncertain. The V end lost 0 bases, the J end lost 9 bases, and 6 bases lay between the germline ends. The CDR3 is 11 residues long. Germline V lookup: CDR1 SQVTM, CDR2 ANQGSEA. This chain's CDR3 is CSVEDYPEQFF. DNA for the CDR3: TGCAGCGTTGAAGATTACCCTGAGCAGTTCTTC.

The rearrangement uses TRBV6-2 or TRBV6-3 and TRBJ2-1; D might be TRBD1 or TRBD2, each matching 6 bases. Trimming stripped 0 bases from V and 7 bases from J, with 22 bases between. CDR3 length: 18 amino acids. The germline V gene encodes CDR1 MNHEY and CDR2 SVGEGT. CDR3 residues: CASSYSFHREVFRNEQFF. The CDR3 bases are TGTGCCAGCAGTTACTCGTTCCACAGGGAGGTTTTTCGGAATGAGCAGTTCTTC.

The table lists this clonotype with a few counts. The chain links TRBV5-1 to TRBJ2-5; D gene uncertain. V dropped 0 bases and J dropped 1 base, with 7 bases sitting between them. This CDR3 is 14 amino acids long. Looked up from germline, CDR1 is SGHRS and CDR2 is YFSETQ. CDR3 loop: CASSLATAQETQYF. CDR3 nucleotide sequence: TGCGCCAGCAGCTTGGCAACAGCCCAAGAGACCCAGTACTTC.

This clonotype was observed a few times. V is TRBV7-6 and J is TRBJ2-3, with 8 bases fitting TRBD2. Trimming at V came to 5 bases and at J to 1 base, leaving 11 bases not matched to a gene. The germline V gene encodes CDR1 SGHVS and CDR2 FNYEAQ. This CDR3 contains 17 residues. CDR3 sequence (DNA): TGTGCCAGCAGCCGCCACGGGGGGGTGGAGGGCACAGATACGCAGTATTTT. The encoded protein is CASSRHGGVEGTDTQYF.

This clonotype was seen many times. The chain combines TRBV5-1 with TRBJ2-7, with D possibly TRBD2 on 5 matching bases. Deletions cut 0 bases from V and 2 bases from J, with 12 bases between. The CDR3 spans 15 residues. From germline, CDR1 is SGHRS and CDR2 YFSETQ. CDR3 sequence: CASSLASGIPYEQYF. DNA of the CDR3: TGCGCCAGCAGCTTGGCATCGGGAATACCCTACGAGCAGTACTTC.

This chain connects TRBV3-1 to TRBJ2-5, with D possibly being TRBD1 (7 bases). Germline CDR1 LGHDT, CDR2 YNNKEL (reference sequence). The ends were cut back, 3 bases at V and 1 base at J, with 15 bases in the middle. The length of the CDR3 is 16 residues. The CDR3 DNA is TGTGCCAGCAGCCAGGAATTCAGGGGGGCCCAAGAGACCCAGTACTTC. Translation: CASSQEFRGAQETQYF.

This clonotype was counted only a few times. This chain uses TRBV24-1 with TRBJ2-3; 9 nucleotides agree with TRBD2. The trim removed 3 bases at V and 3 bases at J, leaving 9 bases unmatched. The CDR3 totals 17 residues. Germline CDR1 KGHDR, CDR2 SFDVKD. This CDR3 is CATSDPSGGGATDTQYF. CDR3 DNA sequence: TGTGCCACCAGTGATCCCTCTGGCGGGGGGGCTACAGATACGCAGTATTTT.